The 18 T cell receptor beta chains presented below share a single source sample, sequenced in a study of blood T cell repertoires in COVID-19. TCRdb's table, derived via immunoSEQ multiplex PCR, lists solely in-frame clones and lacks some. Here the sample spans over 350,000 clones, about 90% being singletons. The specimen was PBMCs or T cells enriched from blood (not recorded which). These receptors all come from a woman aged 18-29 years with acute COVID-19.

The chain recombines TRBV19 with TRBJ2-4; D is ambiguous. There are 15 residues in the CDR3. Germline V gene sequence: CDR1 LNHDA, CDR2 SQIVND (reference sequence). Trimming left V 5 bases short and J 6 bases short, with 17 bases between. CDR3 sequence reads: CASSSQELVVNIQYF. The CDR3 nucleotides are TGTGCCAGTAGTTCCCAGGAACTGGTCGTAAACATTCAGTACTTC.

The chain uses TRBV10-3 and TRBJ1-1; no clear D gene. Trimming took off 3 bases at V and 3 bases at J, with 5 bases between the two ends. The length of the CDR3 is 12 residues. Per the germline V gene, CDR1 is ENHRY and CDR2 is SYGVKD. CDR3 in DNA: TGTGCCATCAGTGAATCGGACACTGAAGCTTTCTTT. The encoded protein is CAISESDTEAFF.

The V and J genes are TRBV6-2 or TRBV6-3 and TRBJ1-2; TRBD1 is a possible D gene (6 bases). CDR1 and CDR2 from the germline V gene are MNHEY and SVGEGT. Trimming pared 4 bases from V and 6 bases from J, leaving 9 bases between. The CDR3 length is 12 residues. For the CDR3, the DNA is TGTGCCAGCAGTTTACGGACAGATGGCTACACCTTC. This translates into CASSLRTDGYTF.

CDR3 bases: TGTGCCAGCGGGACTGCTCCGCCCGTTCAGACCCAGTACTTC. It translates to CASGTAPPVQTQYF. The chain combines TRBV11-2 with TRBJ2-5; the D gene is possibly TRBD2 (6 bases). V dropped 8 bases and J dropped 6 bases, with 19 bases sitting between them. Per germline, CDR1 SGHAT and CDR2 FQNNGV. The CDR3 spans 14 residues.

The chain has TRBV7-9 and TRBJ2-7, with 9 nucleotides matching TRBD1. CDR3 length equals 14 residues. Germline-derived CDR1 and CDR2 are SEHNR and FQNEAQ (reference sequence). The trim removed 5 bases at V and 7 bases at J, leaving 9 bases unmatched. The CDR3 sequence is CASSGTGTGQEQYF. The CDR3 DNA sequence: TGTGCCAGCAGCGGGACCGGGACAGGGCAAGAGCAGTACTTC.

The chain combines TRBV5-1 with TRBJ2-2; TRBD1 matches 9 bases. Germline values: CDR1 SGHRS, CDR2 YFSETQ. V shed 4 bases, J shed 3 bases, and the junction held 10 bases outside the gene matches. This CDR3 region has 17 residues. The CDR3: CASSPGYRGRDTGELFF. CDR3 in DNA: TGCGCCAGCAGCCCGGGTTACAGGGGGCGTGACACCGGGGAGCTGTTTTTT.

The chain has TRBV14 and TRBJ1-1, with D perhaps TRBD1 (6 bases). The germline V gene has CDR1 SGHDN and CDR2 FVKESK. The length of the CDR3 is 16 residues. V was pared by 2 bases and J by 5 bases, with 18 bases between. The CDR3 protein is CASSQTLSRGRTEAFF. CDR3 sequence (DNA): TGTGCCAGCAGCCAAACCCTCTCCAGGGGAAGAACTGAAGCTTTCTTT.

As concerns this clone: Other DNA sequences in the sample encode the same CDR3. V usage is TRBV9 and J usage is TRBJ2-7, with D possibly matching TRBD1 (5 bases). Germline CDR1 reads SGDLS; CDR2 reads YYNGEE. The CDR3 consists of 13 residues. The ends were cut back, 0 bases at V and 7 bases at J, with 11 bases in the middle. In nucleotides, the CDR3 is TGTGCCAGCAGCGTAGCAGGGTCTGGGGAGCAGTACTTC. Encoded protein: CASSVAGSGEQYF. Filled out from reference TRBV9 and TRBJ2-7, the complete variable domain reads DSGVTQTPKHLITATGQRVTLRCSPRSGDLSVYWYQQSLDQGLQFLIQYYNGEERAKGNILERFSAQQFPDLHSELNLSSLELGDSALYFCASSVAGSGEQYFGPGTRLTVT.

CDR3: CSVVAGLGRGYTF. The CDR3, as DNA: TGCAGCGTTGTGGCAGGGTTAGGGAGGGGCTACACCTTC. This sequence joins TRBV29-1 and TRBJ1-2; possible D gene TRBD1, 5 bases. Germline CDR1 and CDR2: SQVTM and ANQGSEA. Trimming took 4 bases from V and 8 from J, leaving 17 bases between them. This CDR3 region has 13 residues.

The gene calls are TRBV10-3 and TRBJ2-1; maybe TRBD2 (6 bases). The V end lost 6 bases, the J end lost 7 bases, and 19 bases lay between the germline ends. This CDR3 spans 15 amino acids. Germline CDR1 reads ENHRY; CDR2 reads SYGVKD. The CDR3 loop is CAISRDSMGSNEQFF. The CDR3, as DNA: TGTGCCATCAGCCGGGACTCAATGGGTAGTAATGAGCAGTTCTTC.

This sequence joins TRBV4-2 and TRBJ1-1; 8 bases line up with TRBD1. The germline CDR1 and CDR2 sequences are LGHNA and YNFKEQ. V lost 0 bases to trimming and J lost 0 bases; unmatched junction nucleotides: 6. This CDR3 is built from 17 residues. The CDR3 nucleotides read TGTGCCAGCAGCCAAGAGGGGCAGGGGGCGTTGAACACTGAAGCTTTCTTT. This translates into CASSQEGQGALNTEAFF.

The genes are TRBV5-1 and TRBJ1-6; D is uncertain. Germline loops: CDR1 SGHRS, CDR2 YFSETQ. V was pared by 8 bases and J by 11 bases, with 20 bases between. This CDR3 has 14 residues. This CDR3 reads CASRLELVEAPLHF. The CDR3 bases are TGCGCCAGTCGGTTAGAGCTTGTCGAGGCACCCCTCCACTTT.

V and J are TRBV4-2 and TRBJ2-7, with 9 positions matching TRBD2. This CDR3 spans 16 amino acids. CDR1 and CDR2 (germline): LGHNA, YNFKEQ. The V and J ends lost 0 bases and 3 bases, in that order; junction bases with no gene match: 6. The CDR3 is CASSQEASGEVYEQYF. CDR3 nucleotides: TGTGCCAGCAGCCAAGAGGCTAGCGGGGAAGTCTACGAGCAGTACTTC.

This rearrangement joins TRBV12-3 or TRBV12-4 to TRBJ1-1; D not certain. V shed 6 bases and J shed 0 bases, with 8 bases lying between them. This CDR3 contains 13 residues. In DNA form, the CDR3 reads TGTGCCAGCAGCTTCCTTTTGAACACTGAAGCTTTCTTT. It codes for CASSFLLNTEAFF.

The V gene is TRBV3-1 (or the pseudogene TRBV3-2), the J gene TRBJ2-7, with TRBD2 matching 9 bases. The V segment lost 4 bases and the J segment 6 bases; nucleotides outside the gene matches: 4. CDR3 length equals 13 residues. Germline V gene data show CDR1 as LGHDT and CDR2 as YNNKEL (reference sequence). CDR3 bases: TGTGCCAGCAGCCGCGCGACTAGCGGCGAGCAGTACTTC. Its translation is CASSRATSGEQYF.

The count of this clone is one. The chain joins TRBV7-2 to TRBJ1-4, with TRBD1 matching over 9 bases. The CDR3 is made up of 14 amino acids. The germline CDR1 and CDR2 sequences are SGHTA and FQGNSA. V lost 6 bases and J lost 3; bases outside the gene matches: 2. CDR3 coding DNA: TGTGCCAGCAGTTACAGGGGGCCTAATGAAAAACTGTTTTTT. Its translation: CASSYRGPNEKLFF.

This sequence joins TRBV6-5 and TRBJ2-4, with TRBD2 matching 7 bases. This CDR3 comprises 14 residues. The germline V gene has CDR1 MNHEY and CDR2 SVGAGI. The V and J ends lost 7 bases and 8 bases, in that order; junction bases with no gene match: 11. The CDR3: CASMPGGGVYIQYF. CDR3 coding DNA: TGTGCCAGCATGCCTGGGGGAGGGGTATACATTCAGTACTTC.

The V and J genes are TRBV3-1 (or the pseudogene TRBV3-2) and TRBJ2-2; a weak D match, TRBD1 (6 bases). The V and J ends lost 4 bases and 4 bases respectively, with 13 bases between them. The germline V gene has CDR1 LGHDT and CDR2 YNNKEL (reference sequence). This CDR3 is 15 amino acids long. Here the CDR3 reads CASSLGGQSTGELFF. The CDR3 nucleotides are TGTGCCAGCAGCCTGGGTGGACAGTCCACCGGGGAGCTGTTTTTT.